This TCR beta chain is from a study of CD8+ T cells in alopecia areata. Regarding treatment: oral pan-JAK inhibitor, 5-10 mg twice daily. Extraction of RNA preceded its reverse transcription into cDNA, which served as the sequencing template. Libraries were prepared by immunoSEQ multiplex PCR; TCRdb keeps only in-frame clonotypes and omits some of them. The sample carries around 150,000 clones, less than 70% recorded once. Germline V lookup: CDR1 LGHNT, CDR2 FRNRAP. V dropped 5 bases and J dropped 3 bases, with 1 base sitting between them. The CDR3 sequence is 10 residues long. The chain recombines TRBV12-5 with TRBJ2-5; D unclear. The sample here was CD4+ T cells sorted from blood, taken at week 24, from a patient treated with tofacitinib. The receptor was isolated from a human donor with alopecia areata. The CDR3 DNA reads TGTGCTAGTGGTGAAGAGACCCAGTACTTC. Its protein product is CASGEETQYF.